A single TCR beta chain is shown here with its context. The sample comes from a study of monozygotic twins with inflammatory bowel disease. TCRdb re-called the 5' RACE reads, yielding one record per CDR3 amino acid sequence without DNA. This table holds 110,000 to 150,000 distinct CDR3 sequences. There are 18 residues in the CDR3. Germline V CDR1 and CDR2: MNHEY, SVGEGT. This clonotype was sampled from a human donor with ulcerative colitis or Crohn's disease, or a healthy co-twin of an affected twin (not recorded which). Sequencing was done on a sample of blood. The chain is built from TRBV6-2 or TRBV6-3 and TRBJ1-2. The CDR3 here is CASRYALGTREYNYGYTF.